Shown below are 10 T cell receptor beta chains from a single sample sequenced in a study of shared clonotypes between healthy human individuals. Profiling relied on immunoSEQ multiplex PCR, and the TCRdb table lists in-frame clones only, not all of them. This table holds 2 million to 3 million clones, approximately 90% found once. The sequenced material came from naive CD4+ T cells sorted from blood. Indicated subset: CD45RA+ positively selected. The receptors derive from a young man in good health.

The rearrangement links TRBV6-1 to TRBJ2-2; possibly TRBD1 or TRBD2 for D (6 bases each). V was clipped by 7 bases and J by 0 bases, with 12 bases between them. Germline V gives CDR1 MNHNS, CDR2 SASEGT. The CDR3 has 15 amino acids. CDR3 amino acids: CASTHREANTGELFF. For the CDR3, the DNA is TGTGCCAGCACGCACAGGGAGGCGAACACCGGGGAGCTGTTTTTT.

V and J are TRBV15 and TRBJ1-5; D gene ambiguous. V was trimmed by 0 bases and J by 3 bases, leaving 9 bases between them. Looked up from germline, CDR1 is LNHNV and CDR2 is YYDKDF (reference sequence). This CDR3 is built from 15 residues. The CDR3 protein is CATSREGSANQPQHF. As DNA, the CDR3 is TGTGCCACCAGCAGAGAAGGTAGTGCCAATCAGCCCCAGCATTTT.

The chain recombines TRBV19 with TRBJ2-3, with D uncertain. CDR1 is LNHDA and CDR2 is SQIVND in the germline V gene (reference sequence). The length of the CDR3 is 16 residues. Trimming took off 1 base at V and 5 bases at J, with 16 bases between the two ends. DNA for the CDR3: TGTGCCAGTAGTATAGGTGGGCGGAAGACCCTAGATACGCAGTATTTT. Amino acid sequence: CASSIGGRKTLDTQYF.

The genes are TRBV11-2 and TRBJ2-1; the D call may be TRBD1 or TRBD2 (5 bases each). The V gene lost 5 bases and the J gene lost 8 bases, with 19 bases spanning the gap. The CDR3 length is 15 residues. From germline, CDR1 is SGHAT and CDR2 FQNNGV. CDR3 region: CASSPLMRGRDEQFF. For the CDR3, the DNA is TGTGCCAGCAGCCCCCTGATGAGGGGAAGGGATGAGCAGTTCTTC.

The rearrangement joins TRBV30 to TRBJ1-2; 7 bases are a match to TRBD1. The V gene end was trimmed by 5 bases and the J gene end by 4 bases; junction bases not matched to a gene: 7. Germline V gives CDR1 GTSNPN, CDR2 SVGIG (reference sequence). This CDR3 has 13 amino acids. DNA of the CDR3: TGTGCCTGGGCACACCAGGGGGTCTATGGCTACACCTTC. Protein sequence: CAWAHQGVYGYTF.

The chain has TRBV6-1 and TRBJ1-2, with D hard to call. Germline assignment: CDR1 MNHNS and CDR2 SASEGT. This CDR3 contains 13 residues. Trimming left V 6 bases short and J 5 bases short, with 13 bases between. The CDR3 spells CASRLTGNYGYTF. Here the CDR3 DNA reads TGTGCCAGCAGGTTGACGGGGAATTATGGCTACACCTTC.

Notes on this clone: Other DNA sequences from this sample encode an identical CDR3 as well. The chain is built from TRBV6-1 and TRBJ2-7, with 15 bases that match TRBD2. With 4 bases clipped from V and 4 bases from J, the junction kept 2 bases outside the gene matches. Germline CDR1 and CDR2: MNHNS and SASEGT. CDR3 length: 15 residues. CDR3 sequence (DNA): TGTGCCAGCAGTGGAGGGACTAGCGGGAGGTACGAGCAGTACTTC. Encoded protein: CASSGGTSGRYEQYF.

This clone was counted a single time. The CDR3 region is CATKGGTGTQGPFGELFF. In DNA, the CDR3 is TGTGCCACCAAGGGGGGAACCGGGACCCAGGGGCCGTTCGGGGAGCTGTTTTTT. The chain recombines TRBV10-3 with TRBJ2-2; D is perhaps TRBD1 or TRBD2 (6 bases each). Germline CDR1 and CDR2: ENHRY and SYGVKD. V was clipped by 10 bases and J by 7 bases, with 31 bases between them. CDR3 length equals 18 residues.

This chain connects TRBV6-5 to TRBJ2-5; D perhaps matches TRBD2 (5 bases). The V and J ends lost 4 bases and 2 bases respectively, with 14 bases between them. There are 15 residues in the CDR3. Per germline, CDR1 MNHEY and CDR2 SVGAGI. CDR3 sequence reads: CASSSPGLSQETQYF. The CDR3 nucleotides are TGTGCCAGCAGTTCCCCCGGACTGTCACAAGAGACCCAGTACTTC.

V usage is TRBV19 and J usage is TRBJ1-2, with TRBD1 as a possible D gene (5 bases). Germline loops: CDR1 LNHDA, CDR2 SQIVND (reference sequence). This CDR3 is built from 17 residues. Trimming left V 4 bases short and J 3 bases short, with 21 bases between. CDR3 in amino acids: CASSRSISWQGDYGYTF. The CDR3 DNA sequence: TGTGCCAGTAGTAGATCCATCAGTTGGCAGGGCGACTATGGCTACACCTTC.